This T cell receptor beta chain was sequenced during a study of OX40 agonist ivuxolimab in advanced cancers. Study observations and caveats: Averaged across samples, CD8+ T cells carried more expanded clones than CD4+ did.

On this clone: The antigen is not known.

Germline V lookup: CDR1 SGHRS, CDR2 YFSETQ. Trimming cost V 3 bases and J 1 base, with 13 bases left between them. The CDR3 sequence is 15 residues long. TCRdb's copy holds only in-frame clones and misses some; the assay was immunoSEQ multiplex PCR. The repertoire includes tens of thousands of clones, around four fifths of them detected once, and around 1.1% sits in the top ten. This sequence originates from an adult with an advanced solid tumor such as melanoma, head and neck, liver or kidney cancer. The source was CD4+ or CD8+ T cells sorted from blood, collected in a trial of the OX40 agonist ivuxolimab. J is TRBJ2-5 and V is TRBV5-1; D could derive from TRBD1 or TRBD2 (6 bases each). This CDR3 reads CASSSVGGRQETQYF. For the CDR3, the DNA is TGCGCCAGCAGCTCCGTCGGGGGCCGCCAAGAGACCCAGTACTTC.